A selection of T cell receptor beta chains follows, all from one sample in a study of cytomegalovirus exposure and HLA in healthy donors. Libraries were prepared by immunoSEQ multiplex PCR; TCRdb keeps only in-frame clonotypes and omits some of them. The table includes 100,000 to 150,000 clones, over 15% detected once. The sequenced sample was PBMCs. The receptor source for this set is a female donor in good health and CMV-seropositive. Each CDR3 is given with its conserved first and last residue. Fields, in order: CDR3 protein, CDR3 DNA, clone size, J gene, D gene, V gene. D genes are given only for firm matches. A row's size may be missing; if present it is once, few, many or a size class.

CDR3: CASSLGLAGGAQETQYF
DNA: TGTGCCAGCAGTTTGGGGCTAGCGGGGGGGGCCCAAGAGACCCAGTACTTC
size: NA
J: TRBJ2-5
D: TRBD2
V: TRBV27

CDR3: CASSVGTRGGNTIYF
DNA: TGTGCCAGCAGCGTAGGGACCAGGGGTGGAAACACCATATATTTT
size: NA
J: TRBJ1-3
D: NA
V: TRBV9

CDR3: CSVEEGTDTQYF
DNA: TGCAGCGTTGAGGAGGGAACAGATACGCAGTATTTT
size: few
J: TRBJ2-3
D: NA
V: TRBV29-1

CDR3: CASSFGPGYGEQYF
DNA: TGTGCCAGCAGCTTTGGTCCGGGGTATGGCGAGCAGTACTTC
size: few
J: TRBJ2-7
D: NA
V: TRBV5-6

CDR3: CASSIVQGALANYGYTF
DNA: TGTGCCAGTAGTATAGTCCAGGGGGCGCTGGCTAACTATGGCTACACCTTC
size: few
J: TRBJ1-2
D: TRBD1
V: TRBV19

CDR3: CAWSVQGEQYF
DNA: TGTGCCTGGAGTGTCCAGGGCGAGCAGTACTTC
size: NA
J: TRBJ2-7
D: NA
V: TRBV30

CDR3: CASSVVGGSYNEQFF
DNA: TGTGCCAGCAGCGTAGTCGGGGGGTCCTACAATGAGCAGTTCTTC
size: few
J: TRBJ2-1
D: TRBD2
V: TRBV9

CDR3: CASSGGLLNTEAFF
DNA: TGTGCCAGCAGCGGGGGACTGCTGAACACTGAAGCTTTCTTT
size: few
J: TRBJ1-1
D: NA
V: TRBV9

CDR3: CASSSSVNTEAFF
DNA: TGTGCCAGCTCATCGTCGGTGAACACTGAAGCTTTCTTT
size: NA
J: TRBJ1-1
D: NA
V: TRBV18

CDR3: CASRPVGDRGHNTEAFF
DNA: TGTGCCAGCAGACCCGTTGGGGACAGGGGGCACAACACTGAAGCTTTCTTT
size: few
J: TRBJ1-1
D: TRBD1
V: TRBV27

CDR3: CASSPRHSGGYEQYF
DNA: TGTGCCAGCAGCCCGAGGCATAGCGGGGGTTACGAGCAGTACTTC
size: few
J: TRBJ2-7
D: TRBD2
V: TRBV4-2

CDR3: CASSQDEGLSGDYGYTF
DNA: TGTGCCAGCAGCCAAGATGAAGGACTGTCGGGGGACTATGGCTACACCTTC
size: NA
J: TRBJ1-2
D: NA
V: TRBV4-2

CDR3: CAFTSRDRVNQPQHF
DNA: TGTGCCTTCACGTCCCGGGACAGGGTCAATCAGCCCCAGCATTTT
size: few
J: TRBJ1-5
D: TRBD1
V: TRBV30

CDR3: CASRVPRSYEQYF
DNA: TGTGCCAGCAGGGTTCCTCGGTCCTACGAGCAGTACTTC
size: few
J: TRBJ2-7
D: NA
V: TRBV27

CDR3: CAAQRQGSYNSPLHF
DNA: TGTGCCGCGCAGAGACAGGGTTCCTATAATTCACCCCTCCACTTT
size: few
J: TRBJ1-6
D: TRBD1
V: TRBV28

CDR3: CASRPWTASNEKLFF
DNA: TGTGCCAGCAGGCCTTGGACAGCTTCAAATGAAAAACTGTTTTTT
size: NA
J: TRBJ1-4
D: NA
V: TRBV7-9